This entry lists 7 T cell receptor beta chains sequenced from one sample in a study of response to subunit inactivated influenza vaccine. Each CDR3 protein gets one entry after TCRdb re-called the RT-PCR reads with MiXCR. The sample includes 710,000 or so distinct CDR3 sequences, 15% to 18% of them seen just once. Sequences were derived from PBMCs from blood, sampled 11 to 12 days after vaccination. The receptors originated from a man aged 45-65 years who received an inactivated influenza vaccine.

V and J are TRBV20-1 and TRBJ2-7; D may be TRBD2 (5 bases). Deletions cut 0 bases from V and 3 bases from J, with 12 bases between. Germline V gene sequence: CDR1 DFQATT, CDR2 SNEGSKA (reference sequence). This CDR3 comprises 14 residues. In nucleotides, the CDR3 is TGCAGTGCTAGAGATCACCTAGCCAACTACGAGCAGTACTTC. It yields the protein CSARDHLANYEQYF.

The chain is built from TRBV5-1 and TRBJ2-5; tentatively, D is TRBD2 (5 bases). This CDR3 is 16 amino acids long. From germline, CDR1 is SGHRS and CDR2 YFSETQ. Deletions cut 2 bases from V and 1 base from J, with 15 bases between. CDR3 in amino acids: CASSFRGISRQETQYF. CDR3 coding DNA: TGCGCCAGCAGCTTTCGAGGGATCTCCCGCCAAGAGACCCAGTACTTC.

This clonotype has ten or more counts. The chain recombines TRBV7-2 with TRBJ2-1; 9 bases are shared with TRBD2. The J segment lost 12 bases and the V segment lost 1 base, leaving 10 bases of the junction unmatched. Germline V CDR1 and CDR2: SGHTA, FQGNSA. The CDR3 is made up of 15 amino acids. The CDR3 DNA reads as TGTGCCAGCAGCTTAGACGCGGCGGGAGGGCGATGGCAGTTCTTC. Translation gives CASSLDAAGGRWQFF. Full variable domain (remainder filled in from reference TRBV7-2 and TRBJ2-1): GAGVSQSPSNKVTEKGKDVELRCDPISGHTALYWYRQSLGQGLEFLIYFQGNSAPDKSGLPSDRFSAERTGGSVSTLTIQRTQQEDSAVYLCASSLDAAGGRWQFFGPGTRLTVL.

The chain is built from TRBV20-1 and TRBJ2-7, with D possibly being TRBD1 (5 bases). This CDR3 has 12 amino acids. From germline, CDR1 is DFQATT and CDR2 SNEGSKA (reference sequence). Trimming removed 6 bases from V and 3 bases from J, with 12 bases in between. The CDR3 sequence: CSALDKNYEQYF. Written as DNA, the CDR3 is TGCAGTGCCTTGGACAAAAACTACGAGCAGTACTTC.

There are many counts of this clonotype. The chain uses TRBV4-2 and TRBJ2-3; 13 nucleotides line up with TRBD2. V lost 1 base, J lost 4 bases, and 20 bases stayed unmatched. Germline values: CDR1 LGHNA, CDR2 YNFKEQ. The CDR3 runs 22 residues. The CDR3: CASSQAFDRLAGGPVDPDTQYF. The CDR3 DNA reads TGTGCCAGCAGCCAAGCCTTTGACCGACTAGCGGGGGGCCCAGTTGACCCAGATACGCAGTATTTT.

This clonotype turned up a few times. The rearrangement joins TRBV24-1 to TRBJ2-1; D remains ambiguous. The CDR3 covers 15 residues. Trimming took off 2 bases at V and 5 bases at J, with 12 bases between the two ends. Germline-derived CDR1 and CDR2 are KGHDR and SFDVKD. CDR3 loop: CATSDSSTRHNEQFF. The CDR3 DNA follows: TGTGCCACCAGTGATTCATCGACAAGGCACAATGAGCAGTTCTTC.

The V call is TRBV12-3 or TRBV12-4, the J call TRBJ1-1; unclear D gene. Trimming left V 3 bases short and J 4 bases short, with 9 bases between. There are 13 residues in the CDR3. CDR3 sequence (DNA): TGTGCCAGCAGTTTCTCGTCAGTCACTGAAGCTTTCTTT. It specifies CASSFSSVTEAFF.